A selection of T cell receptor beta chains follows, all from one sample in a study of control samples from healthy donors and cancer patients. TCRdb keeps only in-frame clones here, not all; method: immunoSEQ multiplex PCR. The sample includes about 92,000 clones, roughly 78% of them seen just once. The sequenced sample consisted of blood. The receptors stem from a woman aged 55 to 70 in good health. Both conserved end residues are part of each CDR3. A D gene is named only where the DNA matches it firmly. Only some rows state a clone size, as once, few, many or a class for expanded clones.

>-|few|TRBJ1-5|TRBV28|13
TGTGCCAGCAGGCTTCCCGGTAATCAGCCCCAGCATTTT
CASRLPGNQPQHF
>-|-|TRBJ2-1|TRBV7-2|12
TGTGCCAGCAGCTCCCCCTTAGCTGAGCAGTTCTTC
CASSSPLAEQFF
>-|-|TRBJ1-3|TRBV27|19
TGTGCCAGCAGTCCCTACACCTGGCGGGGGGAGAGCTCTGGAAACACCATATATTTT
CASSPYTWRGESSGNTIYF
>-|-|TRBJ2-3|TRBV11-3|15
TGTGCCAGCAGCCGTGGAGGTTTGCCCACAGATACGCAGTATTTT
CASSRGGLPTDTQYF
>-|-|TRBJ1-5|TRBV7-2|17
TGTGCCAGCAGCTTAGCTTCGTCGGGGTTTGGCAATCAGCCCCAGCATTTT
CASSLASSGFGNQPQHF
>-|-|TRBJ2-1|TRBV6-5|14
TGTGCCAGCCGTCAGGGGGGTTCCTACAATGAGCAGTTCTTC
CASRQGGSYNEQFF
>-|few|TRBJ1-2|TRBV27|14
TGTGCCAGCAGTTTTGGGCAGTACGGTCGAGGCTACACCTTC
CASSFGQYGRGYTF
>-|-|TRBJ1-5|TRBV3-1/TRBV3-2|13
TGTGCCAGCAGCCCAGGTTCCAATCAGCCCCAGCATTTT
CASSPGSNQPQHF
>TRBD1|-|TRBJ1-2|TRBV27|13
TGTGCCAGCAGTCAGGGGGGCCCCTATGGCTACACCTTC
CASSQGGPYGYTF
>-|-|TRBJ2-3|TRBV3-1/TRBV3-2|16
TGTGCCAGCAGCCAAGGCCAAGGGTACGTCACAGATACGCAGTATTTT
CASSQGQGYVTDTQYF
>-|-|TRBJ2-7|TRBV19|11
TGTGCCACGCGACAGGACTACGAGCAGTACTTC
CATRQDYEQYF
>TRBD1|-|TRBJ1-5|TRBV19|14
TGTGCCAGTTCAGGGGGGATGGGCAATCAGCCCCAGCATTTT
CASSGGMGNQPQHF
>-|-|TRBJ2-7|TRBV6-2/TRBV6-3|11
TGTGCCAGCAGTTACTTTGACGAGCAGTACTTC
CASSYFDEQYF
>-|-|TRBJ1-3|TRBV10-3|15
TGTGCCATCAGTGAAGGGTTTAGCTCTGGAAACACCATATATTTT
CAISEGFSSGNTIYF
>-|few|TRBJ1-1|TRBV12-3/TRBV12-4|13
TGTGCCAGCATCGAGGGTATGAACACTGAAGCTTTCTTT
CASIEGMNTEAFF
>-|-|TRBJ2-7|TRBV9|12
TGTGCCAGCAGCGCTCCCTATGGCGAGCAGTACTTC
CASSAPYGEQYF
>TRBD1|-|TRBJ2-3|TRBV7-2|14
TGTGCCAGCAGCTTGATGCAGGGGGCAGATACGCAGTATTTT
CASSLMQGADTQYF
>-|-|TRBJ2-7|TRBV7-9|14
TGTGCCAGCAGCTTGGGTGTCACCACCTACGAGCAGTACTTC
CASSLGVTTYEQYF
>-|-|TRBJ2-7|TRBV27|14
TGTGCCAGCCGTCACCGTCCAGAGTCCTACGAGCAGTACTTC
CASRHRPESYEQYF
>TRBD2|once|TRBJ2-7|TRBV11-2|15
TGTGCCAGCAGCTTAGGTACTAGCGGGAGCTACGAGCAGTACTTC
CASSLGTSGSYEQYF
>TRBD2|-|TRBJ2-1|TRBV6-5|14
TGTGCCAGCAGGATTAGCGGGGGTTACAATGAGCAGTTCTTC
CASRISGGYNEQFF
>-|-|TRBJ2-3|TRBV5-1|12
TGCGCCAGCAGCTTGGTATCCGATACGCAGTATTTT
CASSLVSDTQYF
>-|-|TRBJ1-1|TRBV11-2|15
TGTGCCAGCAGCTTAGATTTCGGGGCTAGGGTGGAAGCTTTCTTT
CASSLDFGARVEAFF
>-|-|TRBJ1-2|TRBV18|14
TGTGCCAGCTCACCAGGCTCTGAAGGGTACGGCTACACCTTC
CASSPGSEGYGYTF
>TRBD1|-|TRBJ1-2|TRBV4-3|14
TGCGCCAGCAGCCAGGACAGGGGAGGCTATGGCTACACCTTC
CASSQDRGGYGYTF
>-|once|TRBJ2-1|TRBV7-9|13
TGTGCCAGCAGCTGGACAGCAGACAATGAGCAGTTCTTC
CASSWTADNEQFF
>-|few|TRBJ1-1|TRBV6-5|13
TGTGCCAGCAGTTGGAAAGTAGACACTGAAGCTTTCTTT
CASSWKVDTEAFF
>-|-|TRBJ1-1|TRBV2|11
TGTGCCAGCGGAAGGAACACTGAAGCTTTCTTT
CASGRNTEAFF
>TRBD1|-|TRBJ1-5|TRBV28|17
TGTGCCAGCAGCCTGGGACAGGCCCCTTATAGTAATCAGCCCCAGCATTTT
CASSLGQAPYSNQPQHF